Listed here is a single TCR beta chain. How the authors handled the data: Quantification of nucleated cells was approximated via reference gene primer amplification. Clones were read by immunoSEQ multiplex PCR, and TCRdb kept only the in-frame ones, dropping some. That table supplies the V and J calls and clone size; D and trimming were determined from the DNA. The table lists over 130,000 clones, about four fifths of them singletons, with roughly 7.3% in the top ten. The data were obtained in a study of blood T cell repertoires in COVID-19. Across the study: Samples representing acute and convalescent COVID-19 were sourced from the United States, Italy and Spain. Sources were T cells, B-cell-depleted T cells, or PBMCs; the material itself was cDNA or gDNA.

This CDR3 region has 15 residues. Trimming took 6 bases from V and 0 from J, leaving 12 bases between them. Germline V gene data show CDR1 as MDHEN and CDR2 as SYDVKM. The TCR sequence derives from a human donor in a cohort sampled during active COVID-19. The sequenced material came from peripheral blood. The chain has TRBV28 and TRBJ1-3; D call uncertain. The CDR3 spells CASSRLPSSGNTIYF. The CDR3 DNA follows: TGTGCCAGCAGCCGTCTCCCGAGCTCTGGAAACACCATATATTTT.